Below are 21 T cell receptor beta chains sequenced from a single sample in a study of CD8+ T cells in alopecia areata. The authors extracted RNA and reverse transcribed it into cDNA as the sequencing template. Here immunoSEQ multiplex PCR was the method, and the copy in TCRdb shows in-frame clones only, minus some. The sample records about 110,000 clones, around 55% being singletons. Sequenced: CD8+ T cells sorted from blood. The receptor set was obtained from a human donor in good health.

This clone appeared a single time. The chain combines TRBV5-6 with TRBJ2-1; D not certain. From germline, CDR1 is SGHDT and CDR2 YYEEEE. V was trimmed by 0 bases and J by 7 bases, leaving 5 bases between them. The CDR3 is made up of 12 amino acids. The CDR3 coding sequence is TGTGCCAGCAGCTTGGACCGGAATGAGCAGTTCTTC. Its translation: CASSLDRNEQFF.

As for this clone: A read error may produce the germline difference seen at one junction end. This chain connects TRBV14 to TRBJ2-1; 10 bases match TRBD2. Germline V gene sequence: CDR1 SGHDN, CDR2 FVKESK. This CDR3 comprises 19 residues. The CDR3 reads CASSQLGKTSGRSYNEQFF. In nucleotides, the CDR3 is TGTGCCAGCAGCCAATTAGGGAAGACTAGCGGGCGATCCTATAATGAGCAGTTCTTC.

The gene calls are TRBV6-5 and TRBJ1-1; D gene uncertain. V lost 2 bases and J 7 bases, leaving 14 bases between the germline ends. There are 14 residues in the CDR3. Germline-derived CDR1 and CDR2 are MNHEY and SVGAGI. CDR3: CASSYLTARNEAFF. In nucleotides, the CDR3 is TGTGCCAGCAGTTACCTCACCGCGAGAAATGAAGCTTTCTTT.

The chain couples TRBV4-3 to TRBJ1-1; D ambiguous. The CDR3 consists of 18 residues. V lost 0 bases and J lost 0, with 17 bases in between. Germline CDR1 LGHNA, CDR2 YSLEER. CDR3 region: CASSQDEGFLGMNTEAFF. CDR3 bases: TGCGCCAGCAGCCAAGATGAAGGGTTTTTGGGGATGAACACTGAAGCTTTCTTT.

A note on this clone: The sample contains more than one DNA sequence encoding this CDR3. This chain joins TRBV7-9 and TRBJ2-7; D unresolved. This CDR3 is built from 12 residues. V gave up 3 bases and J gave up 0 bases, with 3 bases separating them. Germline V gene sequence: CDR1 SEHNR, CDR2 FQNEAQ (reference sequence). The CDR3 bases are TGTGCCAGCAGCTTGGGCTCCTACGAGCAGTACTTC. Translation gives CASSLGSYEQYF.

The chain has TRBV2 and TRBJ2-5; no reliable D call. This CDR3 is 14 amino acids long. CDR1 and CDR2 from the germline V gene are SNHLY and FYNNEI. V lost 4 bases and J 4 bases, leaving 13 bases between the germline ends. The CDR3 nucleotides are TGTGCCAGCAGTGCTAGGATTTCCGGAGAGACCCAGTACTTC. As protein: CASSARISGETQYF.

This sequence joins TRBV29-1 and TRBJ1-1; maybe TRBD1 (5 bases). Per the germline V gene, CDR1 is SQVTM and CDR2 is ANQGSEA. This CDR3 spans 12 amino acids. Trimming took 5 bases from V and 4 from J, leaving 11 bases between them. CDR3 region: CSVTEGTTEAFF. The CDR3 DNA reads TGCAGCGTTACGGAGGGGACCACTGAAGCTTTCTTT.

This clone was recorded only once. The chain uses TRBV2 and TRBJ2-5; possibly TRBD2 for D (5 bases). Trimming took off 3 bases at V and 5 bases at J, with 16 bases between the two ends. The CDR3 is 15 amino acids. CDR1 is SNHLY and CDR2 is FYNNEI in the germline V gene. The CDR3 sequence is CASSESGTVQETQYF. The CDR3 DNA is TGTGCCAGCAGTGAGTCGGGAACAGTACAGGAGACCCAGTACTTC.

This clone was found a few times. The CDR3 sequence is CASSVTGAHLNTEAFF. Written as DNA, the CDR3 is TGCGCCAGCAGCGTGACAGGGGCCCACTTGAACACTGAAGCTTTCTTT. This chain links TRBV5-1 with TRBJ1-1; 8 bases fit TRBD1. Germline V gene lookup returns CDR1 SGHRS and CDR2 YFSETQ. The CDR3 runs to 16 residues. With V trimmed by 4 bases and J by 0 bases, 8 bases remained unmatched.

This clone turned up a few times. V is TRBV30 and J is TRBJ1-1, with D perhaps matching TRBD1 (5 bases). V dropped 0 bases and J dropped 4 bases, with 12 bases sitting between them. From germline, CDR1 is GTSNPN and CDR2 SVGIG (reference sequence). CDR3 size: 14 residues. The CDR3 bases are TGTGCCTGGAGTGTAGGAATGGGGGGCACTGAAGCTTTCTTT. It specifies CAWSVGMGGTEAFF.

This chain links TRBV19 with TRBJ2-1; perhaps D is TRBD1 or TRBD2 (5 bases each). This CDR3 spans 15 amino acids. CDR1 is LNHDA and CDR2 is SQIVND in the germline V gene (reference sequence). The V end lost 7 bases, the J end lost 5 bases, and 18 bases lay between the germline ends. CDR3 nucleotides: TGTGCCAGTACCCCCATTGGGGGAGCAAACAATGAGCAGTTCTTC. This translates into CASTPIGGANNEQFF.

The chain is built from TRBV11-1 and TRBJ1-2; tentative D call: TRBD1 (6 bases). Germline V gives CDR1 SGHAT, CDR2 FQDESV (reference sequence). The V gene lost 5 bases and the J gene lost 5 bases, with 18 bases spanning the gap. The CDR3 is 15 amino acids. DNA for the CDR3: TGTGCCAGCAGCCTCGACCAGGGGACGGGGTATGGCTACACCTTC. It codes for CASSLDQGTGYGYTF.

The J gene is TRBJ2-1, the V gene TRBV29-1, with TRBD1 matching over 8 bases. Per the germline V gene, CDR1 is SQVTM and CDR2 is ANQGSEA. V dropped 3 bases and J dropped 5; count of bases not matched to a gene: 9. The CDR3 length is 15 residues. CDR3 residues: CSVEVPGTGHNEQFF. Here the CDR3 DNA reads TGCAGCGTTGAGGTACCCGGGACAGGTCACAATGAGCAGTTCTTC.

This chain joins TRBV7-9 and TRBJ1-2; 7 bases fit TRBD1. The V gene end was trimmed by 5 bases and the J gene end by 7 bases; junction bases not matched to a gene: 7. Germline CDR1 and CDR2: SEHNR and FQNEAQ (reference sequence). CDR3 size: 13 residues. The CDR3 DNA follows: TGTGCCAGCAGCCGGGGACAGTCGGGTGGCTACACCTTC. Translated, it gives CASSRGQSGGYTF. Full variable domain (outside the CDR3, taken from reference TRBV7-9 and TRBJ1-2): DTGVSQNPRHKITKRGQNVTFRCDPISEHNRLYWYRQTLGQGPEFLTYFQNEAQLEKSRLLSDRFSAERPKGSFSTLEIQRTEQGDSAMYLCASSRGQSGGYTFGSGTRLTVV.

The V gene is TRBV4-3, the J gene TRBJ2-5; TRBD1 matches 8 bases. CDR3 length: 16 amino acids. J was trimmed by 4 bases and V by 4 bases; bases with no gene match: 11. In germline, CDR1 is LGHNA, CDR2 YSLEER. This CDR3 reads CASSPRTGLGLETQYF. CDR3 DNA: TGCGCCAGCAGCCCTCGGACAGGGTTGGGATTAGAGACCCAGTACTTC.

The chain uses TRBV5-6 and TRBJ2-7, with D possibly TRBD2 on 6 matching bases. Deletions cut 3 bases from V and 3 bases from J, with 13 bases between. Germline CDR1 reads SGHDT; CDR2 reads YYEEEE. The CDR3 has 14 amino acids. This CDR3 is CASSWGTSIYEQYF. CDR3 DNA sequence: TGTGCCAGCAGCTGGGGGACTTCCATCTACGAGCAGTACTTC.

The rearrangement uses TRBV5-1 and TRBJ2-3; TRBD1 is a possible D gene (5 bases). There are 15 residues in the CDR3. Trimming took 4 bases from V and 6 from J, leaving 18 bases between them. Germline V CDR1 and CDR2: SGHRS, YFSETQ. CDR3 DNA sequence: TGCGCCAGCAGCCTACGCCCAGGGCTTGAGGATACGCAGTATTTT. This encodes CASSLRPGLEDTQYF.

This clone has a count of ten or more. The J gene is TRBJ2-3, the V gene TRBV7-3, with TRBD2 matching 7 bases. CDR3 length equals 14 residues. Germline V gives CDR1 SGHTA, CDR2 FQGTGA. V lost 3 bases, J lost 3 bases, and 3 bases stayed unmatched. The CDR3 sequence: CASSFRGGTDTQYF. CDR3 in DNA: TGTGCCAGCAGCTTCCGGGGAGGGACAGATACGCAGTATTTT.

This sequence joins TRBV29-1 and TRBJ2-1, with TRBD1 matching over 7 bases. J was trimmed by 8 bases and V by 1 base; bases with no gene match: 20. The germline gives CDR1 SQVTM, CDR2 ANQGSEA. The CDR3 runs to 18 residues. DNA of the CDR3: TGCAGCGTTGAAGTAAGCGAGCTGACAGGGATCGTCGGCGATGAGCAGTTCTTC. It translates to CSVEVSELTGIVGDEQFF.

The J gene is TRBJ1-1, the V gene TRBV29-1; 8 nucleotides line up with TRBD1. CDR1 is SQVTM and CDR2 is ANQGSEA in the germline V gene. Losses at the gene ends were 5 bases for V and 7 bases for J; bases not matched to a gene: 9. The CDR3 consists of 13 residues. Written as DNA, the CDR3 is TGCAGCGTTTTCCCAGGGGGCGCAAATGAAGCTTTCTTT. Its protein is CSVFPGGANEAFF.

The J gene is TRBJ1-2, the V gene TRBV5-1, with 10 bases fitting TRBD1. V lost 1 base, J lost 5 bases, and 8 bases stayed unmatched. The germline CDR1 and CDR2 sequences are SGHRS and YFSETQ. This CDR3 contains 16 residues. The CDR3, as DNA: TGCGCCAGCAGCTTGTCGACCGGGACAGGGGATTATGGCTACACCTTC. Its protein is CASSLSTGTGDYGYTF. Drawing the rest from reference TRBV5-1 and TRBJ1-2, the complete variable domain is KAGVTQTPRYLIKTRGQQVTLSCSPISGHRSVSWYQQTPGQGLQFLFEYFSETQRNKGNFPGRFSGRQFSNSRSEMNVSTLELGDSALYLCASSLSTGTGDYGYTFGSGTRLTVV.